The present T cell receptor beta chain was sequenced within a study of blood T cell repertoires in COVID-19. Study overall: There were acute and convalescent COVID-19 samples, and they came from the United States, Italy and Spain. Nucleic acid was either cDNA or gDNA, and it came from T cells, B-cell-depleted T cells, or PBMCs.

In the original processing: How many nucleated cells were present was estimated from reference gene primer amplification. Repertoires were generated with immunoSEQ multiplex PCR, while TCRdb's copy carries only in-frame clones and drops some. The V and J calls and the clone size are those of that table, but D and trimming were determined from the DNA. The sample shows about 140,000 clones, 85% of them seen only once. Trimming cost V 3 bases and J 6 bases; bases outside gene matches: 6. This CDR3 is 14 amino acids long. CDR1 and CDR2 from the germline V gene are KGHSH and LQKENI. The genes are TRBV18 and TRBJ2-7, with 9 bases that match TRBD2. The source of this sequence is a man aged 45-60 years with acute or convalescent COVID-19. The sequenced sample was peripheral blood. CDR3 residues: CASSPSSGMGEQYF. CDR3 nucleotide sequence: TGTGCCAGCTCACCGTCTAGCGGGATGGGCGAGCAGTACTTC. Supplemented by reference TRBV18 and TRBJ2-7, the full variable domain reads NAGVMQNPRHLVRRRGQEARLRCSPMKGHSHVYWYRQLPEEGLKFMVYLQKENIIDESGMPKERFSAEFPKEGPSILRIQQVVRGDSAAYFCASSPSSGMGEQYFGPGTRLTVT.